This T cell receptor (beta chain) was retrieved from a study of T cell responses to AZD1222 COVID-19 vaccine. Study-wide context: Both about-4-week and about-12-week second-dose recipients were combined. Notes on the study in general: Researchers took repertoire samples only after the peak T cell response had come. The donor group comprised mostly white British people and more females; the analysis possibly underestimated clonal diversity. With two AZD1222 doses given, Spike-specific TCR breadth and depth both rose.

As for this clone: No antigen is known for it.

Sequencing used immunoSEQ multiplex PCR; TCRdb keeps in-frame clones, though not all of them. The sample yields fewer than 100,000 clones, around nine tenths seen once. The CDR3 contains 14 residues. V was cut by 0 bases and J by 2 bases, with 8 bases left in between. Germline V lookup: CDR1 SGHRS, CDR2 YFSETQ. The chain carries TRBV5-1 and TRBJ1-2; D uncertain. This specimen was peripheral blood, taken on day 0 of AZD1222 vaccination. This receptor was obtained from an adult in good health. CDR3 bases: TGCGCCAGCAGCTTGGGTCTCTTAAACTATGGCTACACCTTC. It yields the protein CASSLGLLNYGYTF.